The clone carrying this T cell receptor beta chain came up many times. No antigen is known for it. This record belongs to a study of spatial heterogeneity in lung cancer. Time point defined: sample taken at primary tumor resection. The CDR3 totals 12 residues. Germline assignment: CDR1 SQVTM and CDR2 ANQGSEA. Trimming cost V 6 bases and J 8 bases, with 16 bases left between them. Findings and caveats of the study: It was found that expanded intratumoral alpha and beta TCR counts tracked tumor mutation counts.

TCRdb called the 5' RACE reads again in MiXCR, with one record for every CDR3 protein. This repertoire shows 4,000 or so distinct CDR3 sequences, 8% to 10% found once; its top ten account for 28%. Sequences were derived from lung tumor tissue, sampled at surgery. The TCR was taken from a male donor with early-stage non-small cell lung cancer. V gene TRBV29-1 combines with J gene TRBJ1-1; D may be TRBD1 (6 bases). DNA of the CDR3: TGCAGCGTCTATAACAGGGCCAAAGAAGCTTTCTTT. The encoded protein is CSVYNRAKEAFF.